This is a list of T cell receptor beta chains from one sample in a study of Siglec-9 on CD8 T cells in melanoma. Measured with immunoSEQ multiplex PCR; TCRdb has only the in-frame clones, and not every one. The sample includes some 37,000 clones, roughly 80% seen only once; the top ten take under 2%. The sample was Siglec-9- CD8+ T cells sorted from blood. The receptors were gathered from a human donor in good health. Each CDR3 is given with its conserved first and last residue. D genes are given only for firm matches. A clone size is listed for some rows: how often the clone was seen (once, few, many), or a class if it is expanded.

TRBJ2-5,13,-,TRBV9,-,TGTGCCAGCAGCGTAGTAGAGGGGGAGACCCAGTACTTC,CASSVVEGETQYF
TRBJ2-1,15,TRBD2,TRBV6-5,-,TGTGCCAGCAGTTACTCGACTAGCGGGAAGGGTGAGCAGTTCTTC,CASSYSTSGKGEQFF
TRBJ2-7,13,-,TRBV4-1,once,TGCGCCAGCAGCCAACACAGGGAGTACGAGCAGTACTTC,CASSQHREYEQYF
TRBJ2-5,15,TRBD2,TRBV7-6,once,TGTGCCAGCAGCCTGCGACTAGCGCCTCAAGAGACCCAGTACTTC,CASSLRLAPQETQYF
TRBJ2-2,15,-,TRBV5-1,-,TGCGCCAGCAGCTTGTGGCTAGCGAACACCGGGGAGCTGTTTTTT,CASSLWLANTGELFF
TRBJ1-2,16,-,TRBV19,-,TGTGCCAGTAGTATAAGGGGGGTGAAATGGAGCTATGGCTACACCTTC,CASSIRGVKWSYGYTF
TRBJ1-2,17,TRBD1,TRBV29-1,-,TGCAGCGTTGTTCCCCCGGGACAGGGGGATCTACGCTATGGCTACACCTTC,CSVVPPGQGDLRYGYTF
TRBJ2-1,16,TRBD1,TRBV9,-,TGTGCCAGCAGCTATAACCGGGACAGGCCCTACAATGAGCAGTTCTTC,CASSYNRDRPYNEQFF
TRBJ2-7,12,-,TRBV10-2,-,TGCGCCAGCAGTGAAACAGGGTACGAGCAGTACTTC,CASSETGYEQYF
TRBJ2-2,17,TRBD2,TRBV7-3,-,TGTGCCAGCAGCCCCTATCTAGCGGGGGGGCGAACCGGGGAGCTGTTTTTT,CASSPYLAGGRTGELFF
TRBJ1-1,14,-,TRBV19,-,TGTGCCAGTAGCTATGAACTTACGAACACTGAAGCTTTCTTT,CASSYELTNTEAFF
TRBJ2-1,10,-,TRBV29-1,-,TGCAGCGTCGGGCAGTATGAGCAGTTCTTC,CSVGQYEQFF
TRBJ1-2,13,-,TRBV29-1,-,TGCAGCTCGGTAGAGGTTTCGATCTATGGCTACACCTTC,CSSVEVSIYGYTF
TRBJ2-2,15,TRBD2,TRBV7-6,-,TGTGCCAGCAGCTTAGCTTCAGCGGGACCCGGGGAGCTGTTTTTT,CASSLASAGPGELFF
TRBJ2-1,15,TRBD2,TRBV11-2,-,TGTGCCAGCAGCTTACTAGCGGGAGCCGGCAATGAGCAGTTCTTC,CASSLLAGAGNEQFF
TRBJ1-1,14,-,TRBV27,few,TGTGCCAGCTTTCCTCTCTTGGGGGGAACTGAAGCTTTCTTT,CASFPLLGGTEAFF
TRBJ2-7,15,TRBD1,TRBV29-1,-,TGCAGCGTTGAACTCCGGGACAGTGTATCTCACGAGCAGTACTTC,CSVELRDSVSHEQYF
TRBJ2-7,12,-,TRBV11-2,-,TGTGCCAGCAGCTTAACGTCGCGCGAGCAGTACTTC,CASSLTSREQYF
TRBJ2-5,15,-,TRBV6-1,-,TGTGCCAGCAGTGAAGGAGGCCCTTTCAGCGAGACCCAGTACTTC,CASSEGGPFSETQYF
TRBJ1-4,17,-,TRBV4-1,-,TGCGCCAGCAGCCAAGAGCCACATCCTGCAACTAATGAAAAACTGTTTTTT,CASSQEPHPATNEKLFF
TRBJ2-3,16,TRBD1,TRBV28,-,TGTGCCAGCAGTACCCCACAGGGGTTGTCGACAGATACGCAGTATTTT,CASSTPQGLSTDTQYF
TRBJ2-1,19,TRBD2,TRBV9,once,TGTGCCAGCAGCCCAGGAAGTAGCGGGATAGGCTCCGCCTACAATGAGCAGTTCTTC,CASSPGSSGIGSAYNEQFF
TRBJ1-1,11,-,TRBV29-1,few,TGCAGCGTTACCCAGGAATTCAAGGCTTTCTTT,CSVTQEFKAFF
TRBJ2-7,18,-,TRBV28,-,TGTGCCAGCAGTTTCGATGTCGATAGTGGATCTCCTCGCGACGAGCAGTACTTC,CASSFDVDSGSPRDEQYF
TRBJ1-1,14,-,TRBV7-3,-,TGTGCCAGCAGCTGGGGCCCGCGCAGCACTGAAGCTTTCTTT,CASSWGPRSTEAFF
TRBJ2-7,15,-,TRBV6-5,-,TGTGCCAGCAGTTACCCAACAGCCGAGGCTTACGAGCAGTACTTC,CASSYPTAEAYEQYF
TRBJ1-2,15,-,TRBV5-6,once,TGTGCCAGCAGCTTGGAAATGGCAGCGTACTATGGCTACACCTTC,CASSLEMAAYYGYTF
TRBJ1-2,14,-,TRBV5-5,-,TGTGCCAGCAGCGACGGGACCAATAACTATGGCTACACCTTC,CASSDGTNNYGYTF
TRBJ1-1,14,TRBD1,TRBV19,-,TGTGCCAGTAGTGTAGGGACAGAGAACACTGAAGCTTTCTTT,CASSVGTENTEAFF
TRBJ1-4,16,TRBD1,TRBV7-9,-,TGTGCCAGCAGCTCCTATATCGGGACAGGGCTCGTCGAACTGTTTTTT,CASSSYIGTGLVELFF
TRBJ2-7,15,-,TRBV10-2,-,TGCGCCAGCAGTGGGTTGACCGGGTCGTTGGACGAGCAGTACTTC,CASSGLTGSLDEQYF
TRBJ1-1,15,TRBD1,TRBV9,few,TGTGCCAGCAGCGCCGGGACAGGAATGAACACTGAAGCTTTCTTT,CASSAGTGMNTEAFF
TRBJ1-3,19,TRBD1,TRBV28,-,TGTGCCAGCAGTTTTGGCCCCAATGCAGGGGGTATCGCTGGAAACACCATATATTTT,CASSFGPNAGGIAGNTIYF
TRBJ1-2,14,TRBD1,TRBV27,-,TGTGCCAGCAGTTCCCGGGGACAGGGGGACGGCTACACCTTC,CASSSRGQGDGYTF
TRBJ2-7,13,-,TRBV27,-,TGTGCCAGCAGTTCCCACGGTTCCTACGAGCAGTACTTC,CASSSHGSYEQYF
TRBJ2-7,15,-,TRBV4-1,-,TGCGCCAGCAGCCAAGTCCGGGACGGCTTCTACGAGCAGTACTTC,CASSQVRDGFYEQYF
TRBJ2-1,13,-,TRBV29-1,-,TGCAGCGTTGGAGTTAACTCCTACAATGAGCAGTTCTTC,CSVGVNSYNEQFF
TRBJ2-3,16,TRBD1,TRBV5-6,-,TGTGCCAGCAGCTTGGGAGGGGGCCTTTATACCAATACGCAGTATTTT,CASSLGGGLYTNTQYF
TRBJ1-2,13,-,TRBV5-6,-,TGTGCCAGCGGTCAGGACGTAATCTATGGCTACACCTTC,CASGQDVIYGYTF
TRBJ2-3,16,TRBD2,TRBV4-1,-,TGCGCCAGCAGCCAACCTCTAGCGGGGGAGGTAGATACGCAGTATTTT,CASSQPLAGEVDTQYF
TRBJ2-7,15,-,TRBV7-2,-,TGTGCCAGCAGCCCCTATGGGGGATTTGCCTACGAGCAGTACTTC,CASSPYGGFAYEQYF
TRBJ2-1,16,TRBD2,TRBV19,-,TGTGCCAGTAGTATTTCTTCCGGGGGGAACTACAATGAGCAGTTCTTC,CASSISSGGNYNEQFF
TRBJ2-7,15,-,TRBV15,-,TGTGCCACCAGCAGAGATTCAAGTAGCTCCTACGAGCAGTACTTC,CATSRDSSSSYEQYF
TRBJ2-2,15,-,TRBV4-1,-,TGCGCCAGCAGCCAAGGCTGGGAGGGGGCCGGGGAGCTGTTTTTT,CASSQGWEGAGELFF
TRBJ1-1,15,-,TRBV25-1,few,TGTGCCAGCAGTGAATACGGGGACGTGGGCACTGAAGCTTTCTTT,CASSEYGDVGTEAFF
TRBJ1-5,15,TRBD1,TRBV30,once,TGTGCCTGGAGTACAGGGGCACAAGGCAATCAGCCCCAGCATTTT,CAWSTGAQGNQPQHF
TRBJ2-7,10,-,TRBV11-2,-,TGTGCCAGCAGCTTAGAGTCGCAGTACTTC,CASSLESQYF
TRBJ2-1,14,-,TRBV7-9,-,TGTGCCAGCAGCCGCCCGGGGGACTACAATGAGCAGTTCTTC,CASSRPGDYNEQFF
TRBJ1-5,14,TRBD1,TRBV15,-,TGTGCCACCACCCCGGGACAGGGGTATCAGCCCCAGCATTTT,CATTPGQGYQPQHF
TRBJ2-7,14,TRBD1,TRBV27,-,TGTGCCAGCAGTCTTGGACAGGGAGCCTACGAGCAGTACTTC,CASSLGQGAYEQYF